This T cell receptor beta chain was observed in a study of spatial heterogeneity in lung cancer. This clonotype was counted ten times or more. One entry per CDR3 protein, called by TCRdb with MiXCR from the 5' RACE reads. The sample records about 120,000 distinct CDR3 sequences, 9% to 15% being singletons. Time point here: blood at routine non-recurrence follow-up after resection. Sequencing covered unsorted whole RNA taken from tumor, nontumor lung or frozen PBMC. The CDR3 runs 16 residues. J was trimmed by 3 bases and V by 0 bases; bases with no gene match: 10. Germline V gives CDR1 SQVTM, CDR2 ANQGSEA.

The origin of this receptor is a male donor with early-stage non-small cell lung cancer. This material consisted of PBMCs, taken at follow-up. V usage is TRBV29-1 and J usage is TRBJ2-5; 7 positions agree with TRBD2. CDR3 DNA sequence: TGCAGCGTTGAAGAGGGCTCGCGGGGGAGAAAAGAGACCCAGTACTTC. Its translation: CSVEEGSRGRKETQYF.